This T cell receptor (beta chain) was documented in a study of T cells in Graves' hyperthyroidism and ophthalmopathy. Study-wide results and limits: Classification by a 13 V-J model distinguished ophthalmopathy from stable hyperthyroidism.

Template material for amplifying TCR beta CDR3 regions consisted of RNA transcripts. Primed by the HTBI set, a first-round RT-PCR was run on the TCR CDR3. MiXCR, applied by TCRdb to the multiplex PCR reads, yields one record per CDR3 protein. The sample carries hundreds of thousands of distinct CDR3 sequences, around 14% recorded once. Used for diagnoses were clinical symptoms, serum thyroxine and TRAb, thyroid ultrasound and orbital computed tomography. This clonotype was counted many times. Antigen specificity is unknown. The specimen was blood. The TCR sequence derives from a woman younger than 30 with Graves' hyperthyroidism.

The CDR3 region has the DNA TGTGCCAGTAGTCCCGTGCGGACAGGGCAAAGGGACACTGAAGCTTTCTTT. Encoded protein: CASSPVRTGQRDTEAFF. The rearrangement links TRBV19 to TRBJ1-1, with TRBD1 identical over 8 bases. This CDR3 is built from 17 residues. The J segment lost 3 bases and the V segment lost 5 bases, leaving 14 bases of the junction unmatched. The germline gives CDR1 LNHDA, CDR2 SQIVND (reference sequence). Using reference TRBV19 and TRBJ1-1 for the parts outside the CDR3, the full variable domain is DGGITQSPKYLFRKEGQNVTLSCEQNLNHDAMYWYRQDPGQGLRLIYYSQIVNDFQKGDIAEGYSVSREKKESFPLTVTSAQKNPTAFYLCASSPVRTGQRDTEAFFGQGTRLTVV.